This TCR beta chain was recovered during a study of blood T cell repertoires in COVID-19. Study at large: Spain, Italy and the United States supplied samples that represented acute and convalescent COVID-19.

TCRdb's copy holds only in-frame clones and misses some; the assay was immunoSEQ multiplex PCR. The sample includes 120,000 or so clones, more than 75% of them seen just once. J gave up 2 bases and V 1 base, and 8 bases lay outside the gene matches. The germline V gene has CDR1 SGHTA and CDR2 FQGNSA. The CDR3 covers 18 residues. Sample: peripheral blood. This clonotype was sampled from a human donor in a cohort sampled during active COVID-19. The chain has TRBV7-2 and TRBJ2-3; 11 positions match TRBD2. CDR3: CASSLEFSGRGTTDTQYF. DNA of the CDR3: TGTGCCAGCAGCTTAGAGTTTAGCGGGAGGGGTACCACAGATACGCAGTATTTT. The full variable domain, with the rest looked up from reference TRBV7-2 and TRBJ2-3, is GAGVSQSPSNKVTEKGKDVELRCDPISGHTALYWYRQSLGQGLEFLIYFQGNSAPDKSGLPSDRFSAERTGGSVSTLTIQRTQQEDSAVYLCASSLEFSGRGTTDTQYFGPGTRLTVL.